A selection of T cell receptor beta chains follows, all from one sample in a study of radiation and T cells in renal cell carcinoma. The data were produced by immunoSEQ multiplex PCR, yet TCRdb's version contains in-frame clones alone and is incomplete. The sample holds approximately 22,000 clones, approximately 80% seen once. The specimen comprised blood, sampled from a patient whose treatment included radiotherapy and nephrectomy. The receptors were sampled from a man aged 60 to 69 with renal cell carcinoma. Both conserved end residues are part of each CDR3. D genes are given only for firm matches. Part of the rows lack a size; the others show once, few, many or a class for expanded clones.

V	size	J	D	DNA	CDR3
TRBV18	NA	TRBJ1-4	NA	TGTGCCAGCTCACCAGTCCGTGAGACGCTCGAAAAACTGTTTTTT	CASSPVRETLEKLFF
TRBV5-1	NA	TRBJ1-4	NA	TGCGCCAGCAGCTTGTGGGGCAACGGTAATGAAAAACTGTTTTTT	CASSLWGNGNEKLFF
TRBV2	once	TRBJ1-1	NA	TGTGCCAGCCTGCAGGCCGTGAACACTGAAGCTTTCTTT	CASLQAVNTEAFF
TRBV10-1	once	TRBJ2-1	NA	TGCGCCAGCAGTGATTCCCGGGGGCGCTGGAATGAGCAGTTCTTC	CASSDSRGRWNEQFF
TRBV2	NA	TRBJ2-2	NA	TGTGCCAGCAGCATGGGCCGAAGAGACACCGGGGAGCTGTTTTTT	CASSMGRRDTGELFF
TRBV20-1	NA	TRBJ2-3	NA	TGCAGTGCTAGTCGAGATACGCAGTATTTT	CSASRDTQYF
TRBV7-6	NA	TRBJ1-1	NA	TGTGCCAGCAGCCCGGTCCCCACTGAAGCTTTCTTT	CASSPVPTEAFF
TRBV2	NA	TRBJ2-3	NA	TGTGCCAGCAGTGAGGCAGATACGCAGTATTTT	CASSEADTQYF
TRBV7-9	NA	TRBJ2-7	TRBD2	TGTGCCAGCAGCCCGCTACTAGCGGGAGTCCACGAGCAGTACTTC	CASSPLLAGVHEQYF
TRBV5-4	NA	TRBJ2-5	NA	TGTGCCAGCAGCTTGAGAAGGTCTAGTGAAGAGACCCAGTACTTC	CASSLRRSSEETQYF
TRBV14	NA	TRBJ2-3	NA	TGTGCCAGCAGCCGAGGGCCGACCCTAAGCACAGATACGCAGTATTTT	CASSRGPTLSTDTQYF
TRBV2	NA	TRBJ2-5	NA	TGTGCCAGCAGGGGTGGGGGACAAGAGACCCAGTACTTC	CASRGGGQETQYF
TRBV27	NA	TRBJ1-1	NA	TGTGCCAGCAGTCCTTCCAGGGAAAAAGCTTTCTTT	CASSPSREKAFF
TRBV4-1	few	TRBJ1-2	NA	TGCGCCAGCAGCCAATACGCAGGAGTCTATGGCTACACCTTC	CASSQYAGVYGYTF
TRBV29-1	NA	TRBJ1-3	NA	TGCAGCGTTGGTCGAGGCACCGGAAACACCATATATTTT	CSVGRGTGNTIYF
TRBV6-5	once	TRBJ1-6	TRBD1	TGTGCCAGCAGTTACGGCTTAGGACAGGGAGGGTCACCCCTCCACTTT	CASSYGLGQGGSPLHF
TRBV9	NA	TRBJ2-3	TRBD2	TGTGCCAGCAGCACACGGCGGGAGGAGGTGGGCGCTACGCAGTATTTT	CASSTRREEVGATQYF
TRBV6-1	NA	TRBJ1-1	NA	TGTGCCAGCAGTGGTAACGGGAACACTGAAGCTTTCTTT	CASSGNGNTEAFF
TRBV5-1	NA	TRBJ1-1	NA	TGCGCCAGCAGCTTACCAGGGGCGCCCACTGAAGCTTTCTTT	CASSLPGAPTEAFF
TRBV5-1	NA	TRBJ2-7	NA	TGCGCCAGCAGCGGAAGTAGCTCCTACGAGCAGTACTTC	CASSGSSSYEQYF